These T cell receptor beta chains were read from a single sample in a study of cytomegalovirus exposure and HLA in healthy donors. Sequenced by immunoSEQ multiplex PCR; TCRdb stores in-frame clones only, minus some. The sample lists 95,000 to 150,000 clones, approximately 15% occurring once. The sample taken for sequencing was PBMCs. The receptors originated from a woman between 18 and 29 years old in good health and CMV-seronegative. The CDR3 runs from the conserved cysteine through the conserved F or W. D genes are given only for firm matches. Rows may omit the clone size; those that give it use once, few, many or a size class.

>NA|TRBD2|TRBJ2-2|TRBV6-4
CATSKAGGTGELFF
TGTGCCACCTCCAAAGCGGGGGGAACCGGGGAGCTGTTTTTT
>few|NA|TRBJ2-7|TRBV9
CASSVEDSSSEQYF
TGTGCCAGCAGCGTAGAGGATAGTAGCTCCGAGCAGTACTTC
>few|NA|TRBJ1-2|TRBV28
CASRRDMEYGYTF
TGTGCCAGCAGACGGGATATGGAGTATGGCTACACCTTC
>NA|TRBD1|TRBJ1-2|TRBV19
CASTPDRNYGYTF
TGTGCCAGTACCCCGGACAGGAACTATGGCTACACCTTC
>NA|NA|TRBJ1-6|TRBV2
CASSMDSLYNSPLHF
TGTGCCAGCAGTATGGACAGCCTCTATAATTCACCCCTCCACTTT
>NA|TRBD2|TRBJ2-5|TRBV6-5
CATLAGGEETQYF
TGTGCCACCTTAGCGGGAGGAGAAGAGACCCAGTACTTC
>few|TRBD2|TRBJ2-3|TRBV5-5
CASSFLAGGSTDTQYF
TGTGCCAGCAGCTTCCTAGCGGGGGGCAGCACAGATACGCAGTATTTT
>few|TRBD1|TRBJ1-5|TRBV6-1
CASSEGTGNQPQHF
TGTGCCAGCAGCGAGGGGACAGGTAATCAGCCCCAGCATTTT
>few|NA|TRBJ1-1|TRBV6-1
CASHDSLNTEAFF
TGTGCCAGCCATGACAGCCTGAACACTGAAGCTTTCTTT
>NA|NA|TRBJ2-5|TRBV6-5
CASSYEVRGTQYF
TGTGCCAGCAGTTATGAGGTCCGGGGGACCCAGTACTTC
>NA|TRBD1|TRBJ2-3|TRBV30
CAGNRGPRQDTQYF
TGTGCCGGGAACAGGGGGCCGCGTCAAGATACGCAGTATTTT
>few|TRBD1|TRBJ1-5|TRBV15
CATQDRGGQPQHF
TGTGCCACCCAGGACAGGGGAGGACAGCCCCAGCATTTT
>few|TRBD1|TRBJ1-2|TRBV27
CASSWTGQAYGYTF
TGTGCCAGCAGTTGGACGGGACAGGCCTATGGCTACACCTTC
>few|NA|TRBJ1-6|TRBV4-3
CASSQARVPGTVAISPLHF
TGCGCCAGCAGCCAAGCCCGGGTGCCTGGGACTGTGGCTATTTCACCCCTCCACTTT
>NA|TRBD2|TRBJ2-5|TRBV5-4
CASRPGLAGVETQYF
TGTGCCAGCAGACCCGGACTAGCGGGGGTGGAGACCCAGTACTTC
>NA|TRBD2|TRBJ2-7|TRBV2
CASSDWGLAGRGSYEQYF
TGTGCCAGCAGTGATTGGGGACTAGCGGGAAGAGGCTCCTACGAGCAGTACTTC
>NA|TRBD2|TRBJ2-1|TRBV5-1
CASSLSGRASYNEQFF
TGCGCCAGCAGCCTCAGCGGGAGGGCCTCCTACAATGAGCAGTTCTTC
>many|NA|TRBJ2-5|TRBV4-3
CASSRTGTGATQYF
TGCGCCAGCAGCCGAACAGGGACCGGGGCGACCCAGTACTTC
>few|NA|TRBJ2-4|TRBV12-2
CASRLAGLAGGLAKNIQYF
TGTGCAAGTCGCTTAGCGGGACTAGCGGGGGGACTAGCCAAAAACATTCAGTACTTC
>NA|NA|TRBJ2-2|TRBV10-2
CASSPLGLVGHTGELFF
TGCGCCAGCAGCCCCCTGGGTCTAGTGGGGCACACCGGGGAGCTGTTTTTT
>NA|NA|TRBJ1-4|TRBV5-1
CASSLGPLSWTLKGEKLFF
TGCGCCAGCAGCTTGGGGCCCCTTTCTTGGACACTAAAAGGGGAAAAACTGTTTTTT
>NA|NA|TRBJ2-1|TRBV10-3
CAISESMGLPDNEQFF
TGTGCCATCAGTGAGTCGATGGGCCTCCCCGACAATGAGCAGTTCTTC
>NA|NA|TRBJ1-1|TRBV11-2
CASSLIRDWTEAFF
TGTGCCAGCAGCTTAATCAGGGATTGGACTGAAGCTTTCTTT
>NA|NA|TRBJ2-7|TRBV29-1
CSVAGSAYEQYF
TGCAGCGTTGCTGGCAGCGCCTACGAGCAGTACTTC
>NA|TRBD1|TRBJ1-1|TRBV28
CASRGDRGLQNTEAFF
TGTGCCAGCAGAGGGGACAGGGGGCTTCAAAACACTGAAGCTTTCTTT
>few|NA|TRBJ1-1|TRBV29-1
CSVVHIGGTEAFF
TGCAGCGTTGTCCACATCGGAGGCACTGAAGCTTTCTTT